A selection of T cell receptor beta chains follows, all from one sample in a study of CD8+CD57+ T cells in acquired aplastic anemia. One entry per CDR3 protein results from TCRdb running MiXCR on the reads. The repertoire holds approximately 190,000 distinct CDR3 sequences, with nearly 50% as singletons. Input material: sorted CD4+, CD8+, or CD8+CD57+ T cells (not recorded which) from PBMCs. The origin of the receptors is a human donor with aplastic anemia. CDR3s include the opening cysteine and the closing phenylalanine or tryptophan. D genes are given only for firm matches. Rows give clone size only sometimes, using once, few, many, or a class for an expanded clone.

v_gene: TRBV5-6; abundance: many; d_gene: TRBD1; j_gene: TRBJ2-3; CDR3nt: TGTGCCAGCAGTGACAGGGACACAGATACGCAGTATTTT; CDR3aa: CASSDRDTDTQYF
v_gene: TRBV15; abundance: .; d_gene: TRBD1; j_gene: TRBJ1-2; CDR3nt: TGTGCCACCAGCAGAGAGGGCAGGGGGCAAGGAGAGAACTATGGCTACACCTTC; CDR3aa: CATSREGRGQGENYGYTF
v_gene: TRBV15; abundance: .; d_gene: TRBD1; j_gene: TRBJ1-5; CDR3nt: TGTGCCACCAGCAGAAAAGGGGACAGTTATAGCAATCAGCCCCAGCATTTT; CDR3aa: CATSRKGDSYSNQPQHF
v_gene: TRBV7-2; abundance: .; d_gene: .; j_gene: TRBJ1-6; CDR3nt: TGTGCCAGTACCATGGTTGCAGGTACCAGTTCACCCCTCCACTTT; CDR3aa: CASTMVAGTSSPLHF
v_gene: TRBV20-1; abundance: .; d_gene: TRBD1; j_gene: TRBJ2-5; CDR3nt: TGCAGTGCTAGGGCGGCGGGGACAGGGTACGAGACCCAGTACTTC; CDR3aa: CSARAAGTGYETQYF
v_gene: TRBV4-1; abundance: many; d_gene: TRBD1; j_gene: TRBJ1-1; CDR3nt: TGCGCCAGCAGCCAAGACGGCAGGGGGGCTGAAGCTTTCTTT; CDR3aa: CASSQDGRGAEAFF
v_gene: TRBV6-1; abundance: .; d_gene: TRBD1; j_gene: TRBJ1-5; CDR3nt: TGTGCCAGCAGTGTCGGGACAGCTAGCAATCAGCCCCAGCATTTT; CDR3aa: CASSVGTASNQPQHF
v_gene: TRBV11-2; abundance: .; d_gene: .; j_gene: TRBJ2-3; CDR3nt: TGTGCCAGCAGCCTTCTCCCCGGGGGCGGAGATACGCAGTATTTT; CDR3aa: CASSLLPGGGDTQYF
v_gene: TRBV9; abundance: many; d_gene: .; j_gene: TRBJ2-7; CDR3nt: TGTGCCAGCAGCGTACTTCCGGGACCTACAGCCAGCACCTCCTACGAGCAGTACTTC; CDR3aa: CASSVLPGPTASTSYEQYF
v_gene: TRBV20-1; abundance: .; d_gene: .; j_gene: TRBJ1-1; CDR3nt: TGCAGTGCTAGACTGGGGTCGGGCACTGAAGCTTTCTTT; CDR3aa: CSARLGSGTEAFF
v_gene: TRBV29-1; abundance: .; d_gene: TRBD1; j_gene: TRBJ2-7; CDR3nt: TGCAGCGTTGTTCACGACAGGGTCTACGAGCAGTACTTC; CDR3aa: CSVVHDRVYEQYF
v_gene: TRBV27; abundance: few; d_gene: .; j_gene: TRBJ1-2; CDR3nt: TGTGCCAGCTCTCCCTTATTTGGACAGTCCCGCGGCTACACCTTC; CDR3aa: CASSPLFGQSRGYTF
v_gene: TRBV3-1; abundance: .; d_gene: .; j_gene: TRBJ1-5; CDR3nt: TGTGCCAGCAGCCAGGGGGTACGTTTCGACAGCAATCAGCCCCAGCATTTT; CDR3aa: CASSQGVRFDSNQPQHF
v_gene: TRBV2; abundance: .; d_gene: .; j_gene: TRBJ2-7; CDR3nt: TGTGCCAGCAGTTACTCGACGGGTTACGAGCAGTACTTC; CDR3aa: CASSYSTGYEQYF
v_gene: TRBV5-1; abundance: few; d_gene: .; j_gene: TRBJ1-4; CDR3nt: TGCGCCAGCAGCGCCGATTCAGCGAATGAAAAACTGTTTTTT; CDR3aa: CASSADSANEKLFF
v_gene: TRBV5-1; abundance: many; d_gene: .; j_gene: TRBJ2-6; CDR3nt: TGCGCCAGCAGCCAAGGGCTCTCGAGCACTGGGGCCAACGTCCTGACTTTC; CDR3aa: CASSQGLSSTGANVLTF
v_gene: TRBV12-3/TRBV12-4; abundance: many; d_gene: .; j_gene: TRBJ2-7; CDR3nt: TGTGCCAGCAGTCTCCCAACCGGGGCCAAGGACGAGCAGTACTTC; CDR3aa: CASSLPTGAKDEQYF
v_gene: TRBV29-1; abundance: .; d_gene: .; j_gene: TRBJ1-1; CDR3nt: TGCAGCGTCGTACCGGGACTCGGGGGAGCTTTCTTT; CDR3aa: CSVVPGLGGAFF
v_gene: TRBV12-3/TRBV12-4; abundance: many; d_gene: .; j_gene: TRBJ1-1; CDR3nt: TGTGCCAGCAGCAGACGGGGATCAATGAACACTGAAGCTTTCTTT; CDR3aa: CASSRRGSMNTEAFF
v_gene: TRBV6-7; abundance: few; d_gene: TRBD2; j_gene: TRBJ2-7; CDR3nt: TGTGCCAGCAGAAAAGCTCCCGGGACTAGCGGGAATCGGCAGTACTTC; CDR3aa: CASRKAPGTSGNRQYF
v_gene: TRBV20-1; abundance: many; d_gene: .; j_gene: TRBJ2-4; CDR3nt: TGCAGTGCTAGAGATCGGCCTAGCATTCAGTACTTC; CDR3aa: CSARDRPSIQYF
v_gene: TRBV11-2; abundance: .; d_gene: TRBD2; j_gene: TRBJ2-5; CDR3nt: TGTGCCAGCAGCCCCAGGGTAGCGGGAGTCGAGACCCAGTACTTC; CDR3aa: CASSPRVAGVETQYF
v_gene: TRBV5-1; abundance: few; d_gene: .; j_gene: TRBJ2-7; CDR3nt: TGCGCCAGCAGCTTTGATGTCAGGCCACCGTTCGAGCAGTACTTC; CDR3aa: CASSFDVRPPFEQYF
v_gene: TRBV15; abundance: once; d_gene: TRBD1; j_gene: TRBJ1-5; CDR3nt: TGTGCCACCAGCATGACAGGGGCTGGAAGTCAGCCCCAGCATTTT; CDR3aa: CATSMTGAGSQPQHF
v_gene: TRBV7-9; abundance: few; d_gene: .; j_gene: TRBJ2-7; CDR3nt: TGTGCCAGCAGCTACAGGGGACTGTACGAGCAGTACTTC; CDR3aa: CASSYRGLYEQYF
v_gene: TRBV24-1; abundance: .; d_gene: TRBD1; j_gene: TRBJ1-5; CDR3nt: TGTGCCACCAGGGGGACAGGCGATCATCAGCCCCAGCATTTT; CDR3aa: CATRGTGDHQPQHF
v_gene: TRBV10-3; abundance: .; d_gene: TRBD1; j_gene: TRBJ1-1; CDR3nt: TGTGCCATCAGTGCCCCTGACAGGGCCCAGGGTGAAGCCTTCTTT; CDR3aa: CAISAPDRAQGEAFF
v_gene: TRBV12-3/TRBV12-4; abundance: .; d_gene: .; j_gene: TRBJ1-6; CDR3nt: TGTGCCAGCAGTCCCGGCAAGTCACCCCTCCACTTT; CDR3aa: CASSPGKSPLHF
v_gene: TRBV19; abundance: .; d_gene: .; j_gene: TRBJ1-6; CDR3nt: TGTGCCAGTAGTAAGGACAAGGGAGCGAATTCACCCCTCCACTTT; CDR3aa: CASSKDKGANSPLHF
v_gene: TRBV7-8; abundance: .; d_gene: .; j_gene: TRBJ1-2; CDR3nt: TGTGCCAGCAGCCCTAGGGGGAGCTATGGCTACACCTTC; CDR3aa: CASSPRGSYGYTF
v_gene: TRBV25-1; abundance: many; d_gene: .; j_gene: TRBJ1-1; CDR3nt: TGTGCCAGCAGGTGGGGGCGCAACACTGAAGCTTTCTTT; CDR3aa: CASRWGRNTEAFF
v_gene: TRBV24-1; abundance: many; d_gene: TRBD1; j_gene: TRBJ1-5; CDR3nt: TGTGCCACCAGTGATGCCGGACAGGCAAGGGGGCCCCAGCATTTT; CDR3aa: CATSDAGQARGPQHF
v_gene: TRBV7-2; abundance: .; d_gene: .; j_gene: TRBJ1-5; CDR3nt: TGTGCCAGCAGCTTAGTGAGAGAACAGCCCCAGCATTTT; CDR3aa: CASSLVREQPQHF
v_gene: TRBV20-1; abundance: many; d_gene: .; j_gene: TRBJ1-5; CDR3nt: TGCAGTGCTAGAGCCCCAGGGGCGTCCAGGGTGAGCAATCAGCCCCAGCATTTT; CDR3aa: CSARAPGASRVSNQPQHF
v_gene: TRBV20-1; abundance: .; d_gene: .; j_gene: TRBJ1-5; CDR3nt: TGCAGTGCTTCCCAGGGTTTCCAGCAGCCCCAGCATTTT; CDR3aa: CSASQGFQQPQHF
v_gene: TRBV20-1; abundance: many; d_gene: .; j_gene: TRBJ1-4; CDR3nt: TGCAGTGCCGTCGAGTACGTCGCCGCAACTAATGAAAAACTGTTTTTT; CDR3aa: CSAVEYVAATNEKLFF
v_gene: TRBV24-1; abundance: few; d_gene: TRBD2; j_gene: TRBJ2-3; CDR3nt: TGTGCCACCAGTGATCCGATCGGGACTAGCGGAACAGATACGCAGTATTTT; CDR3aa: CATSDPIGTSGTDTQYF
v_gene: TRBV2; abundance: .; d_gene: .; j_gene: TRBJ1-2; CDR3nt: TGTGCCAGCAATCCTCGGGGTAGGGTTGACTATGGCTACACCTTC; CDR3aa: CASNPRGRVDYGYTF
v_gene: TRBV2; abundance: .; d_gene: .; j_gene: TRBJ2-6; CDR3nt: TGTGCCAGCAGTGATAGCAGGGCTGGGGCCAACGTCCTGACTTTC; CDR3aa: CASSDSRAGANVLTF
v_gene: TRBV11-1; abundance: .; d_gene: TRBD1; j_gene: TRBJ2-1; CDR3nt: TGTGCCAGCAGCTTAGGGGACAGGGCCGTTGGGCAGTTCTTC; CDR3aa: CASSLGDRAVGQFF
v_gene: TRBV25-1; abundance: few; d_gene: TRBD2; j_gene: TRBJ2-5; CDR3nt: TGTGCCAGCAGTGCTACCGGGACTAGCCAAGAGACCCAGTACTTC; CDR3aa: CASSATGTSQETQYF
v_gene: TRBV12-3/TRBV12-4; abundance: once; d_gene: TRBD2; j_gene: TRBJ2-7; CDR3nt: TGTGCCAGCAGCCCGGGACTAGCCCACGAGCAGTACTTC; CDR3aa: CASSPGLAHEQYF
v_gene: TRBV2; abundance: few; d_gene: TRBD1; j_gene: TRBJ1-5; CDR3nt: TGTGCCTCCTACGGACAGGGGGATCAGCCCCAGCATTTT; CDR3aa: CASYGQGDQPQHF
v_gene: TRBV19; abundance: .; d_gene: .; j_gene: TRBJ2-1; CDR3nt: TGTGCCAGCGATAGCGGTTACAATGAGCAGTTCTTC; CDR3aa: CASDSGYNEQFF
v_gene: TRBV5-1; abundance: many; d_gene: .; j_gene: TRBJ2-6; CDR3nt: TGCGCCAGCAGCTTGGAAGCAGGGCTTGGGGCCAACGTCCTGACTTTC; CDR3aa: CASSLEAGLGANVLTF
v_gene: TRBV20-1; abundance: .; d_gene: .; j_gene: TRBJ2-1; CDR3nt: TGCAGTGCTAGCGGGCGGGGCAATGAGCAGTTCTTC; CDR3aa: CSASGRGNEQFF
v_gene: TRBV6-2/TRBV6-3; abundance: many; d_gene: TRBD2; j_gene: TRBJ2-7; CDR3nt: TGTGCCAGCACCTCCCTCCCGGGGGGATCCTACGAGCAGTACTTC; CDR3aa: CASTSLPGGSYEQYF
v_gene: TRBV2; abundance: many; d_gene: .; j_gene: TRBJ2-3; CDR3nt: TGTGCCAGCAGTGCAGGCACAGATACGCAGTATTTT; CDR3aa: CASSAGTDTQYF
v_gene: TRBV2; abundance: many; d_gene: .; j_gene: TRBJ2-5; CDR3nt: TGTGCCAGCAGTGAATCGCCGCTAGCCCGAGAGACCCAGTACTTC; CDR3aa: CASSESPLARETQYF
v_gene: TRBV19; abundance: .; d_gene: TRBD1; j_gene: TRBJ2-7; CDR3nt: TGTGCCAGTAGTGACAGGGGGCGCTTCTACGAGCAGTACTTC; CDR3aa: CASSDRGRFYEQYF
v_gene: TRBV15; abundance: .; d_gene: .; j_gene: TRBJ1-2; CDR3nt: TGTGCCACCAGCAGAGATAGGACCCTGGGAGGCTACACCTTC; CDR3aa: CATSRDRTLGGYTF
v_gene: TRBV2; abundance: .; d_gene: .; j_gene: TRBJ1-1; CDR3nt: TGTGCCAGCAGTGAACAGGGATTAAACACTGAAGCTTTCTTT; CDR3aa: CASSEQGLNTEAFF
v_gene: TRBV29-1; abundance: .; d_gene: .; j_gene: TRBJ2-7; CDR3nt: TGCAGCGTTGCAGGCCCCTTTTACGAGCAGTACTTC; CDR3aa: CSVAGPFYEQYF
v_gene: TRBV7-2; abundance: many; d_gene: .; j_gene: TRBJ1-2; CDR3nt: TGTGCCAGCAGCCGAGAAGGGACGGGAAACTATGGCTACACCTTC; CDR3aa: CASSREGTGNYGYTF
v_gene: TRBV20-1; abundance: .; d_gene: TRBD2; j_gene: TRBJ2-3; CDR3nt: TGCAGTGCTAGAGGGGTAGGACTAGCAACAGATACGCAGTATTTT; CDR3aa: CSARGVGLATDTQYF